These T cell receptor beta chains were read from a single sample in a study of identical twins. In TCRdb, the 5' RACE reads were re-called with MiXCR into one record per CDR3 protein. The sample lists roughly 490,000 distinct CDR3 sequences; 13% to 15% were seen once. These data also featured in a second study, about yellow fever vaccine responses in identical twins.

The sample comprised CD4+ T cells sorted from blood. These receptor sequences come from a woman younger than 35 in good health. Both conserved end residues are part of each CDR3. D genes are given only for firm matches. The size of a clone is reported for some rows only, either as once, few or many, or as a class for expanded clones.

v_gene	abundance	j_gene	len	d_gene	CDR3aa	CDR3nt
TRBV11-3	.	TRBJ2-5	16	TRBD2	CASSLGTSGTMETQYF	TGTGCCAGCAGCTTAGGCACTAGCGGGACCATGGAGACCCAGTACTTC
TRBV7-7	.	TRBJ2-5	16	TRBD2	CASTKGPAGGPETQYF	TGTGCTAGCACGAAGGGGCCAGCGGGAGGGCCGGAGACCCAGTACTTC
TRBV7-2	few	TRBJ2-1	15	TRBD1	CASSKGQGTYNEQFF	TGTGCCAGCAGCAAGGGACAGGGCACCTACAATGAGCAGTTCTTC
TRBV25-1	many	TRBJ2-2	15	TRBD1	CASSFRGRGTGELFF	TGTGCCAGTTCCTTCAGGGGGCGCGGCACCGGGGAGCTGTTTTTT
TRBV18	once	TRBJ2-1	16	TRBD2	CASSPGISSGSGEQFF	TGTGCCAGCTCACCAGGCATTTCTAGCGGGAGCGGTGAGCAGTTCTTC
TRBV3-1	many	TRBJ1-5	15	.	CASSQEMGGTKPQHF	TGTGCCAGCAGCCAAGAAATGGGGGGTACGAAGCCCCAGCATTTT
TRBV7-9	few	TRBJ1-3	14	.	CASSVAGSGNTIYF	TGTGCCAGCAGCGTGGCGGGGTCTGGAAACACCATATATTTT
TRBV10-3	.	TRBJ1-2	13	.	CAISESDTYGYTF	TGTGCCATCAGTGAGTCCGACACCTATGGCTACACCTTC
TRBV7-9	few	TRBJ2-5	17	.	CASSSRKPTEYQETQYF	TGTGCCAGCAGCTCACGCAAACCCACAGAGTACCAAGAGACCCAGTACTTC
TRBV20-1	few	TRBJ2-1	14	TRBD2	CSALAAGSYNEQFF	TGCAGTGCCCTAGCGGCCGGGTCCTACAATGAGCAGTTCTTC
TRBV30	.	TRBJ1-6	17	.	CAWSVGRGSSYNSPLHF	TGTGCCTGGAGTGTGGGGAGGGGAAGCTCCTATAATTCACCCCTCCACTTT
TRBV28	.	TRBJ2-1	16	TRBD1	CASRLTGVGPYNEQFF	TGTGCCAGCAGATTGACAGGGGTGGGCCCCTACAATGAGCAGTTCTTC
TRBV7-2	.	TRBJ2-3	16	TRBD1	CASSRYRGLGADTQYF	TGTGCCAGCAGCCGTTACAGGGGCCTCGGAGCAGATACGCAGTATTTT
TRBV3-1	few	TRBJ2-6	15	.	CASSQVGTGANVLTF	TGTGCCAGCAGCCAAGTAGGGACTGGGGCCAACGTCCTGACTTTC
TRBV3-1	many	TRBJ2-7	14	.	CASSQDSQPRKQYF	TGTGCCAGCAGCCAAGATTCCCAGCCCCGAAAGCAGTACTTC
TRBV20-1	few	TRBJ2-1	14	TRBD1	CSARGGTAGNEQFF	TGCAGTGCTAGGGGTGGGACAGCAGGCAATGAGCAGTTCTTC
TRBV28	many	TRBJ2-7	16	.	CASSLGTRALFYEQYF	TGTGCCAGCAGTTTAGGGACCCGGGCTCTTTTCTACGAGCAGTACTTC
TRBV6-1	.	TRBJ2-7	15	.	CASSRGGTSSYEQYF	TGTGCCAGCAGCCGCGGCGGCACGAGCTCCTACGAGCAGTACTTC
TRBV27	few	TRBJ1-5	15	.	CASSTRTYSNQPQHF	TGTGCCAGCAGTACCCGCACATATAGCAATCAGCCCCAGCATTTT
TRBV20-1	.	TRBJ2-3	12	.	CSDGRSTDTQYF	TGCAGTGACGGTCGTAGCACAGATACGCAGTATTTT
TRBV28	few	TRBJ2-5	12	TRBD2	CASTGGLETQYF	TGTGCCAGCACGGGGGGTCTCGAGACCCAGTACTTC
TRBV2	few	TRBJ2-3	14	.	CASKSTIMADTQYF	TGTGCCAGCAAAAGCACTATAATGGCAGATACGCAGTATTTT
TRBV11-1	many	TRBJ2-5	13	TRBD2	CASSPSGEETQYF	TGTGCCAGCAGCCCTAGCGGGGAAGAGACCCAGTACTTC
TRBV3-1	few	TRBJ2-5	15	.	CASSQGGSERETQYF	TGTGCCAGCAGCCAAGGGGGATCGGAGAGGGAGACCCAGTACTTC
TRBV5-1	many	TRBJ1-1	16	.	CASSLLGTNMNTEAFF	TGCGCCAGCAGCTTACTAGGGACAAATATGAACACTGAAGCTTTCTTT
TRBV4-1	few	TRBJ2-3	18	.	CASSHGYPYRGSTDTQYF	TGCGCCAGCAGCCATGGTTATCCGTACCGGGGTAGCACAGATACGCAGTATTTT
TRBV7-2	few	TRBJ2-7	14	TRBD2	CASSSREGPGEQYF	TGTGCCAGCAGCTCCCGGGAGGGCCCCGGCGAGCAGTACTTC
TRBV11-2	many	TRBJ2-2	17	TRBD1	CASSALRNRGNTGELFF	TGTGCCAGCAGCGCCCTACGTAACAGGGGGAACACCGGGGAGCTGTTTTTT
TRBV5-1	.	TRBJ2-3	15	.	CASSPRRGSTDTQYF	TGCGCCAGCAGCCCCCGAAGGGGGAGCACAGATACGCAGTATTTT
TRBV20-1	many	TRBJ2-3	13	.	CSASKGVTDTQYF	TGCAGTGCTTCAAAGGGGGTCACAGATACGCAGTATTTT
TRBV3-1	few	TRBJ1-6	15	.	CASSQFGGTGSPLHF	TGTGCCAGCAGCCAATTTGGAGGCACGGGTTCACCCCTCCACTTT
TRBV5-1	many	TRBJ2-1	15	TRBD2	CASSSSGVPSNEQFF	TGCGCCAGCAGCTCTAGCGGGGTGCCGTCGAATGAGCAGTTCTTC
TRBV28	many	TRBJ2-3	15	.	CASSLLGTSTDTQYF	TGTGCCAGCAGTTTACTGGGCACTAGCACAGATACGCAGTATTTT
TRBV21-1	.	TRBJ2-1	16	.	CASSKESRGGYNEQFF	TGTGCCAGCAGCAAGGAGTCACGCGGGGGTTACAATGAGCAGTTCTTC
TRBV4-3	few	TRBJ2-5	19	.	CASSQDWGYSGTSQETQYF	TGCGCCAGCAGCCAAGATTGGGGATACTCGGGGACATCACAAGAGACCCAGTACTTC
TRBV7-3	many	TRBJ2-1	13	.	CASSLTSYNEQFF	TGTGCCAGCAGCTTAACCTCCTACAATGAGCAGTTCTTC
TRBV7-7	.	TRBJ2-5	15	.	CASSLVRGHQETQYF	TGTGCTAGCAGCTTAGTACGGGGACACCAAGAGACCCAGTACTTC
TRBV7-2	few	TRBJ2-5	14	.	CASSLDYGKETQYF	TGTGCCAGCAGCCTAGACTATGGTAAAGAGACCCAGTACTTC
TRBV4-2	.	TRBJ2-5	15	.	CASSQDSTKGSAQYF	TGTGCCAGCAGCCAAGATTCCACAAAAGGGTCGGCCCAGTACTTC
TRBV11-2	.	TRBJ2-1	16	.	CASSLDPRGSRNEQFF	TGTGCCAGCAGCTTAGACCCCAGGGGATCGAGGAATGAGCAGTTCTTC
TRBV4-3	.	TRBJ2-1	14	.	CASSQEFVSNEQFF	TGCGCCAGCAGCCAAGAGTTCGTAAGCAATGAGCAGTTCTTC
TRBV3-1	.	TRBJ2-7	16	.	CASSLSGGGLSYEQYF	TGTGCCAGCAGCCTGAGTGGGGGAGGCCTCTCCTACGAGCAGTACTTC
TRBV12-3/TRBV12-4	few	TRBJ2-3	16	TRBD2	CASSFGGRGGVDTQYF	TGTGCCAGCAGTTTTGGCGGGAGGGGGGGGGTAGATACGCAGTATTTT